The 25 T cell receptor beta chains below were found in one sample sequenced in a study of blood T cell repertoires in COVID-19. TCRdb's copy holds only in-frame clones and misses some; the assay was immunoSEQ multiplex PCR. The table has 250,000 to 300,000 clones, about 86% seen once; the top ten hold 2.5% to 3%. The sample was peripheral blood. The origin of the receptors is a woman aged 55-70 years with active or convalescent COVID-19.

This clone is medium-sized in the sample. The chain carries TRBV9 and TRBJ2-1; no definite D call. Trimming took 4 bases from V and 8 from J, leaving 7 bases between them. The CDR3 is made up of 11 amino acids. Germline lookup yields CDR1 SGDLS and CDR2 YYNGEE. CDR3 DNA sequence: TGTGCCAGCAGCTTCGGTGATGAGCAGTTCTTC. Its protein is CASSFGDEQFF. The variable domain in full, with the rest retrieved from reference TRBV9 and TRBJ2-1, is DSGVTQTPKHLITATGQRVTLRCSPRSGDLSVYWYQQSLDQGLQFLIQYYNGEERAKGNILERFSAQQFPDLHSELNLSSLELGDSALYFCASSFGDEQFFGPGTRLTVL.

The rearrangement uses TRBV6-5 and TRBJ2-1, with TRBD1 as a possible D gene (6 bases). Germline V gene lookup returns CDR1 MNHEY and CDR2 SVGAGI. This CDR3 comprises 15 residues. V lost 6 bases, J lost 2 bases, and 14 bases lay in between. The CDR3: CASRARQATYNEQFF. The CDR3 DNA reads TGTGCCAGCAGAGCTCGACAGGCGACCTACAATGAGCAGTTCTTC.

This clone was counted a few times. The chain joins TRBV6-1 to TRBJ2-2; the D gene is possibly TRBD1 (5 bases). The germline V gene encodes CDR1 MNHNS and CDR2 SASEGT. V lost 4 bases, J lost 1 base, and 13 bases lay in between. The CDR3 has 16 amino acids. The chain's CDR3 is CASSGRQILNTGELFF. The CDR3 DNA is TGTGCCAGCAGTGGAAGACAGATTTTGAACACCGGGGAGCTGTTTTTT.

This clone was detected once. The rearrangement links TRBV9 to TRBJ2-5; 9 nucleotides line up with TRBD2. Per germline, CDR1 SGDLS and CDR2 YYNGEE. There are 16 residues in the CDR3. J was trimmed by 4 bases and V by 0 bases; bases with no gene match: 7. The CDR3 loop is CASSVGFQAGGETQYF. CDR3 DNA sequence: TGTGCCAGCAGCGTAGGGTTTCAAGCGGGGGGAGAGACCCAGTACTTC.

The V and J genes are TRBV25-1 and TRBJ2-7; 9 positions agree with TRBD1. CDR3 length: 15 residues. Germline-derived CDR1 and CDR2 are MGHDK and SYGVNS. The junction had 5 bases not matched to a gene; V was cut back by 4 bases and J by 1 base. Here the CDR3 DNA reads TGTGCCAGCAGTGGCACCGGGACAGGGTCCTACGAGCAGTACTTC. Amino acids: CASSGTGTGSYEQYF.

V is TRBV2 and J is TRBJ1-1; D is uncertain. The CDR3 consists of 13 residues. The germline V gene encodes CDR1 SNHLY and CDR2 FYNNEI. V lost 3 bases and J lost 3, with 8 bases in between. The DNA for the CDR3 is TGTGCCAGCAGTGACCGGGTTGACACTGAAGCTTTCTTT. Translating gives CASSDRVDTEAFF.

The V gene is TRBV29-1, the J gene TRBJ2-1; TRBD2 matches at 9 bases. The CDR3 totals 13 residues. Losses at the gene ends were 5 bases for V and 7 bases for J; bases not matched to a gene: 6. Germline assignment: CDR1 SQVTM and CDR2 ANQGSEA. CDR3 sequence: CSVRRGGQNEQFF. DNA for the CDR3: TGCAGCGTTCGGCGGGGGGGCCAGAATGAGCAGTTCTTC.

This sequence joins TRBV24-1 and TRBJ2-1; the D gene is possibly TRBD1 (6 bases). The germline V gene encodes CDR1 KGHDR and CDR2 SFDVKD. Deletions cut 4 bases from V and 8 bases from J, with 11 bases between. The CDR3 spans 13 residues. This CDR3 reads CATSDAYRDEQFF. Here the CDR3 DNA reads TGTGCCACCAGTGACGCCTACAGGGATGAGCAGTTCTTC.

The V call is TRBV6-2 or TRBV6-3, the J call TRBJ2-7, with a weak D call TRBD1 (5 bases). V was clipped by 4 bases and J by 2 bases, with 18 bases between them. Germline assignment: CDR1 MNHEY and CDR2 SVGEGT. This CDR3 has 16 residues. The CDR3 sequence is CASSLGRNRITYEQYF. The CDR3 coding sequence is TGTGCCAGCAGTTTGGGCAGGAACAGGATTACCTACGAGCAGTACTTC.

CDR3 loop: CASSISEEGQKAFF. CDR3 nucleotide sequence: TGTGCCAGTAGTATTTCAGAGGAGGGACAGAAAGCTTTCTTT. This chain joins TRBV19 and TRBJ1-1; TRBD1 matches 7 bases. V lost 3 bases, J lost 9 bases, and 10 bases stayed unmatched. This CDR3 region has 14 residues. Germline V gene lookup returns CDR1 LNHDA and CDR2 SQIVND (reference sequence).

V and J are TRBV5-6 and TRBJ1-2, with no clear D. Trimming cost V 0 bases and J 3 bases, with 6 bases left between them. Looked up from germline, CDR1 is SGHDT and CDR2 is YYEEEE. CDR3 length: 13 residues. The CDR3 loop is CASSLDSYYGYTF. CDR3 DNA sequence: TGTGCCAGCAGCTTGGACTCGTACTATGGCTACACCTTC. The full variable domain, completed using reference TRBV5-6 and TRBJ1-2, is DAGVTQSPTHLIKTRGQQVTLRCSPKSGHDTVSWYQQALGQGPQFIFQYYEEEERQRGNFPDRFSGHQFPNYSSELNVNALLLGDSALYLCASSLDSYYGYTFGSGTRLTVV.

CDR3 sequence (DNA): TGCGCCAGCAGCCCGGACTCCCTCAATGAGCAGTTCTTC. Translating it yields CASSPDSLNEQFF. This rearrangement joins TRBV5-1 to TRBJ2-1; tentatively, D is TRBD2 (5 bases). Germline lookup yields CDR1 SGHRS and CDR2 YFSETQ. CDR3 length: 13 residues. Deletions cut 4 bases from V and 6 bases from J, with 11 bases between.

The DNA for the CDR3 is TGTGCCAGCAGCTTAGGGACAGGGGTTAATCAGCCCCAGCATTTT. It specifies CASSLGTGVNQPQHF. The chain combines TRBV11-2 with TRBJ1-5; 9 bases agree with TRBD1. The CDR3 loop spans 15 amino acids. Trimming took 1 base from V and 4 from J; bases not matched to a gene: 2. The germline V gene encodes CDR1 SGHAT and CDR2 FQNNGV.

This chain joins TRBV5-1 and TRBJ2-1, with TRBD1 matching 10 bases. This CDR3 comprises 15 residues. CDR1 and CDR2 from the germline V gene are SGHRS and YFSETQ. V lost 4 bases to trimming and J lost 5 bases; unmatched junction nucleotides: 6. As DNA, the CDR3 is TGCGCCAGCAGCCCGGGACAGGGGAGTCACAATGAGCAGTTCTTC. The encoded protein is CASSPGQGSHNEQFF.

The genes are TRBV15 and TRBJ2-7, with D tentatively TRBD1 (7 bases). Germline V gene lookup returns CDR1 LNHNV and CDR2 YYDKDF (reference sequence). The CDR3 has 15 residues. The ends were cut back, 5 bases at V and 5 bases at J, with 19 bases in the middle. CDR3 bases: TGTGCCACCAGCCCCCGATCGGGCAGGGGGGACGAGCAGTACTTC. Its protein is CATSPRSGRGDEQYF.

This rearrangement joins TRBV7-9 to TRBJ2-7; 8 bases are shared with TRBD1. The CDR3 spans 14 residues. J lost 5 bases, V lost 5 bases, and 8 bases had no gene match. Germline V gives CDR1 SEHNR, CDR2 FQNEAQ (reference sequence). The CDR3 coding sequence is TGTGCCAGCAGCAAAGGACAGGGAAACCACGAGCAGTACTTC. This codes for CASSKGQGNHEQYF.

The V and J genes are TRBV5-1 and TRBJ2-7; 10 nucleotides line up with TRBD2. Germline V gene sequence: CDR1 SGHRS, CDR2 YFSETQ. V gave up 2 bases and J gave up 7 bases; unmatched junction bases: 9. The CDR3 sequence is 15 residues long. The CDR3 DNA sequence: TGCGCCAGCAGCTTATCTAGCGGGGGAGGTGATGAGCAGTACTTC. It yields the protein CASSLSSGGGDEQYF.

CDR3 region: CASSFQGRETQYF. The CDR3 DNA follows: TGTGCCAGCAGCTTCCAGGGGCGAGAGACCCAGTACTTC. V and J are TRBV5-4 and TRBJ2-5; D perhaps matches TRBD1 (6 bases). V lost 2 bases to trimming and J lost 4 bases, with 9 bases between them. The CDR3 has 13 amino acids. CDR1 SGHNT and CDR2 YYREEE come from the germline V gene (reference sequence).

This clone has only one observation. The V call is TRBV18, the J call TRBJ1-3; D gene unclear. The CDR3 has 14 amino acids. Trimming pared 2 bases from V and 4 bases from J, leaving 9 bases between. The germline gives CDR1 KGHSH, CDR2 LQKENI. CDR3 protein: CASSPTPVGNTIYF. The DNA for the CDR3 is TGTGCCAGCTCACCAACTCCGGTGGGAAACACCATATATTTT. The whole variable domain, remainder taken from reference TRBV18 and TRBJ1-3, is NAGVMQNPRHLVRRRGQEARLRCSPMKGHSHVYWYRQLPEEGLKFMVYLQKENIIDESGMPKERFSAEFPKEGPSILRIQQVVRGDSAAYFCASSPTPVGNTIYFGEGSWLTVV.

This chain uses TRBV9 with TRBJ1-1; TRBD1 agrees at 8 bases. The CDR3 loop spans 18 amino acids. Germline values: CDR1 SGDLS, CDR2 YYNGEE. Losses at the gene ends were 3 bases for V and 0 bases for J; bases not matched to a gene: 13. The CDR3 spells CASSARDRRASVNTEAFF. The CDR3 DNA sequence: TGTGCCAGCAGCGCCAGGGACAGGAGGGCAAGTGTGAACACTGAAGCTTTCTTT.

The chain has TRBV5-6 and TRBJ1-2; no definite D call. This CDR3 is built from 12 residues. CDR1 and CDR2 (germline): SGHDT, YYEEEE. V lost 1 base to trimming and J lost 5 bases, with 6 bases between them. The CDR3 nucleotides read TGTGCCAGCAGCTTGAGAGGGTATGGCTACACCTTC. Translated: CASSLRGYGYTF.

The table lists this clone with a count of one. The chain joins TRBV4-1 to TRBJ1-3; no firm D call. Deletions cut 0 bases from V and 0 bases from J, with 9 bases between. From germline, CDR1 is MGHRA and CDR2 YSYEKL. The CDR3 has 16 residues. CDR3 coding DNA: TGCGCCAGCAGCCAAGATTCTTACATCTCTGGAAACACCATATATTTT. It encodes CASSQDSYISGNTIYF.

Points on this clone: Other DNA sequences from this sample encode an identical CDR3 as well. The gene calls are TRBV7-2 and TRBJ2-3; 8 nucleotides agree with TRBD2. The CDR3 runs 15 residues. CDR1 and CDR2 from the germline V gene are SGHTA and FQGNSA. The junction had 7 bases not matched to a gene; V was cut back by 3 bases and J by 5 bases. CDR3 sequence reads: CASSFSGGAGDTQYF. The CDR3 region has the DNA TGTGCCAGCAGCTTCTCCGGGGGGGCGGGAGATACGCAGTATTTT.

The chain joins TRBV11-2 to TRBJ2-7; weak D call: TRBD1 (5 bases). The CDR3 is 15 amino acids. CDR1 and CDR2 (germline): SGHAT, FQNNGV. V dropped 4 bases and J dropped 3 bases, with 16 bases sitting between them. CDR3 amino acids: CASSSGRQPYYEQYF. The CDR3, as DNA: TGTGCCAGCAGCTCTGGCCGACAGCCGTACTACGAGCAGTACTTC.

The V gene is TRBV5-4, the J gene TRBJ2-1; TRBD1 matches 8 bases. The germline V gene encodes CDR1 SGHNT and CDR2 YYREEE (reference sequence). The CDR3 covers 15 residues. Trimming at V came to 5 bases and at J to 4 bases, leaving 8 bases not matched to a gene. The CDR3 here is CASSLGQGWYNEQFF. The CDR3 nucleotides are TGTGCCAGCAGTTTAGGACAGGGATGGTACAATGAGCAGTTCTTC. Combining the CDR3 with reference TRBV5-4 and TRBJ2-1 gives the whole variable domain ETGVTQSPTHLIKTRGQQVTLRCSSQSGHNTVSWYQQALGQGPQFIFQYYREEENGRGNFPPRFSGLQFPNYSSELNVNALELDDSALYLCASSLGQGWYNEQFFGPGTRLTVL.